This entry describes one T cell receptor (beta chain). This specimen belongs to a study of blood T cell repertoires in COVID-19. Study at large: Collection of acute and convalescent COVID-19 samples took place in the United States, Italy and Spain. PBMCs, B-cell-depleted T cells, or T cells were the source of the cDNA or gDNA that made up the material.

Methods used by the authors: Reference gene primers were amplified, and this amplification served to estimate nucleated cell counts. TCRdb's copy holds only in-frame clones and misses some; the assay was immunoSEQ multiplex PCR. That table gives V, J and clone size, and the DNA gave D and trimming. The repertoire holds roughly 200,000 clones, with about 86% as singletons. The trim removed 4 bases at V and 3 bases at J, leaving 7 bases unmatched. The CDR3 covers 14 residues. The germline V gene has CDR1 SGHKS and CDR2 YYEKEE (reference sequence). The source of this sequence is a man aged 45-65 years with active or convalescent COVID-19. Sequencing was done on a sample of peripheral blood. The chain uses TRBV5-5 and TRBJ2-7; TRBD1 matches 7 bases. CDR3 sequence: CASSPPGGNYEQYF. DNA for the CDR3: TGTGCCAGCAGCCCACCAGGGGGTAACTACGAGCAGTACTTC.